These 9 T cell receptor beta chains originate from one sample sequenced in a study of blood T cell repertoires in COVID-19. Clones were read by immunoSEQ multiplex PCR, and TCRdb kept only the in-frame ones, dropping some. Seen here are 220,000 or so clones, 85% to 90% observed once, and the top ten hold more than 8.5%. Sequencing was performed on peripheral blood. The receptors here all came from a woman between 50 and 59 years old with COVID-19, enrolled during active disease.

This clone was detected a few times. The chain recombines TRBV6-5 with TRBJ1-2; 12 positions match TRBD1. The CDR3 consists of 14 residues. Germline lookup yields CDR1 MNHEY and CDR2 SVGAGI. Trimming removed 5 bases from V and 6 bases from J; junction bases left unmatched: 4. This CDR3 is CASSRDRGQNGYTF. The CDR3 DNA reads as TGTGCCAGCAGTAGGGACAGGGGGCAAAATGGCTACACCTTC.

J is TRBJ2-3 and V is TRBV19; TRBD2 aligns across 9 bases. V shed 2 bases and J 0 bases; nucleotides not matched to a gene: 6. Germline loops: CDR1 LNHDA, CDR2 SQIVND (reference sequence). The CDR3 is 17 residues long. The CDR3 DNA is TGTGCCAGTAGTATACGGCCTAGCGGGGCCAGCACAGATACGCAGTATTTT. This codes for CASSIRPSGASTDTQYF.

The CDR3 loop reads CASSDLPWGDGYGYTF. The DNA for the CDR3 is TGCGCCAGCAGTGATCTTCCTTGGGGGGACGGATATGGCTACACCTTC. The genes are TRBV10-2 and TRBJ1-2; perhaps TRBD1 as D (5 bases). CDR1 and CDR2 (germline): WSHSY, SAAADI. V lost 3 bases and J lost 5, with 19 bases in between. This CDR3 contains 16 residues.

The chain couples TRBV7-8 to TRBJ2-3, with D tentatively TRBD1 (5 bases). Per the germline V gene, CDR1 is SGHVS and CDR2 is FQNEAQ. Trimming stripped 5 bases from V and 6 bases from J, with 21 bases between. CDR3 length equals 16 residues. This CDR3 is CASSPVGVRRTDTQYF. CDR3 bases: TGTGCCAGCAGCCCCGTAGGGGTCCGGCGTACCGATACGCAGTATTTT.

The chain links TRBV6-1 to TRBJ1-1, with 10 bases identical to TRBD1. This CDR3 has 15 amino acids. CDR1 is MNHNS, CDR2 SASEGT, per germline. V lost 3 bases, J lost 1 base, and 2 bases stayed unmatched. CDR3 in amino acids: CASSEDRGGNTEAFF. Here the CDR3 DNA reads TGTGCCAGCAGTGAGGACAGGGGGGGGAACACTGAAGCTTTCTTT.

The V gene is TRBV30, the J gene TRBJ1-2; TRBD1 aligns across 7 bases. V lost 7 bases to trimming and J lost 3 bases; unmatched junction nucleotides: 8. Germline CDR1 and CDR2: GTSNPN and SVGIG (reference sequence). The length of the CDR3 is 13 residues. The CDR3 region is CASTGTVYYGYTF. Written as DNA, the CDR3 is TGTGCCTCTACCGGGACAGTGTACTATGGCTACACCTTC. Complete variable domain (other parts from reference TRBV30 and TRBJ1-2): SQTIHQWPATLVQPVGSPLSLECTVEGTSNPNLYWYRQAAGRGLQLLFYSVGIGQISSEVPQNLSASRPQDRQFILSSKKLLLSDSGFYLCASTGTVYYGYTFGSGTRLTVV.

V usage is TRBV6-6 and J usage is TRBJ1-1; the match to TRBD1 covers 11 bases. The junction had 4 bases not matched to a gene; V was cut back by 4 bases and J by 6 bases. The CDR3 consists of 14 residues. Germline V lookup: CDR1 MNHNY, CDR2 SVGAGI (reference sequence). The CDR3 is CASSSGQGVPEAFF. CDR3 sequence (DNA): TGTGCCAGCAGTTCGGGACAGGGGGTCCCTGAAGCTTTCTTT.

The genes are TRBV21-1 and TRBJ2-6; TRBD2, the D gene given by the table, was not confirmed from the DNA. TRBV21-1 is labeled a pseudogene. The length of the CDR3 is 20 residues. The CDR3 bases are TGTGCCAGCAGCAAAGCCGGGGGTGAAGCTAGCTTCTCTGGGGCCAACGTCCTGACTTTC. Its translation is CASSKAGGEASFSGANVLTF.

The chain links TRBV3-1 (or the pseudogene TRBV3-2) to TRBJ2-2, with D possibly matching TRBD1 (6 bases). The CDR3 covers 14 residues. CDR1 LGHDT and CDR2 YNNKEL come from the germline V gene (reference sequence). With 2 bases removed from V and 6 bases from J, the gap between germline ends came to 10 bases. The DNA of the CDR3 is TGTGCCAGCAGCCAATCACCAGGGGCCGGGGAGCTGTTTTTT. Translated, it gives CASSQSPGAGELFF.